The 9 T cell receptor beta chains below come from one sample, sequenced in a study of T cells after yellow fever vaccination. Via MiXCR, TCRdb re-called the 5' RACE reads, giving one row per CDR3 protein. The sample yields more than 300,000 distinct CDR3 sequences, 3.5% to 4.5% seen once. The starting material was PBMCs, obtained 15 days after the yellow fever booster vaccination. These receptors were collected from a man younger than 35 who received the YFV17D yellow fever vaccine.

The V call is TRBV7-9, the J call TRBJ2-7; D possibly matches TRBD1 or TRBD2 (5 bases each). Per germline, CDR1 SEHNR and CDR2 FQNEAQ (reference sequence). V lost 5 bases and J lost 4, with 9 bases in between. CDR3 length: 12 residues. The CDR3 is CASSRDEYEQYV. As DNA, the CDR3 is TGTGCCAGCAGCCGGGACGAGTACGAGCAGTACGTC.

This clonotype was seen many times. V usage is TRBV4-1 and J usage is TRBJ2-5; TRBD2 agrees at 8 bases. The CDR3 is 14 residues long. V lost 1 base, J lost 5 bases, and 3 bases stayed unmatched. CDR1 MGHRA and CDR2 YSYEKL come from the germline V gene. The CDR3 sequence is CASSQGLAPETQYF. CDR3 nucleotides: TGCGCCAGCAGCCAAGGACTAGCGCCGGAGACCCAGTACTTC.

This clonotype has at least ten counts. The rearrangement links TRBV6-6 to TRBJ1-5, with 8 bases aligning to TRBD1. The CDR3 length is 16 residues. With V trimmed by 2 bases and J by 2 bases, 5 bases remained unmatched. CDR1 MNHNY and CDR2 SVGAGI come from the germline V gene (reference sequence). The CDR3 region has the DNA TGTGCCAGCAGTTACGCCCCAGGGGGCGGCAATCAGCCCCAGCATTTT. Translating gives CASSYAPGGGNQPQHF.

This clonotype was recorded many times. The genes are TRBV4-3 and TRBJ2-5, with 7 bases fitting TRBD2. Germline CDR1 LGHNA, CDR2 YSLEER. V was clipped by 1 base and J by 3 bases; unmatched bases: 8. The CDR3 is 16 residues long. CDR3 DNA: TGCGCCAGCAGCCAAGCGGGGGGAAGCATAAAAGAGACCCAGTACTTC. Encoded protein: CASSQAGGSIKETQYF.

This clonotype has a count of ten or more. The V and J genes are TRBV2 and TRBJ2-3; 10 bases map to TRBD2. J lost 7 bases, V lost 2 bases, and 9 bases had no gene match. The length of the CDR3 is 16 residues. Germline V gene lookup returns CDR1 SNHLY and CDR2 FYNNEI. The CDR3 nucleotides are TGTGCCAGCAGTGAATCCCCCAGCGGGGGGGCGTATACGCAGTATTTT. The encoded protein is CASSESPSGGAYTQYF. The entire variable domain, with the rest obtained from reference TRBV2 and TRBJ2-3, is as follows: EPEVTQTPSHQVTQMGQEVILRCVPISNHLYFYWYRQILGQKVEFLVSFYNNEISEKSEIFDDQFSVERPDGSNFTLKIRSTKLEDSAMYFCASSESPSGGAYTQYFGPGTRLTVL.

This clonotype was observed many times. CDR3 DNA: TGCGCCAGCAGCTTGGGCTTACTCTCTGGAAACACCATATATTTT. It yields the protein CASSLGLLSGNTIYF. The chain joins TRBV5-1 to TRBJ1-3, with D hard to call. Trimming took off 0 bases at V and 0 bases at J, with 7 bases between the two ends. This CDR3 is 15 amino acids long. From germline, CDR1 is SGHRS and CDR2 YFSETQ.

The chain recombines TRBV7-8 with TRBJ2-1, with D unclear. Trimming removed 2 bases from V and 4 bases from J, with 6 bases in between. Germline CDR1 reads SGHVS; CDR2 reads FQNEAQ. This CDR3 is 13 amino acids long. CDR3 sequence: CASSLIVYNEQFF. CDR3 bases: TGTGCCAGCAGCTTAATAGTTTACAATGAGCAGTTCTTC.

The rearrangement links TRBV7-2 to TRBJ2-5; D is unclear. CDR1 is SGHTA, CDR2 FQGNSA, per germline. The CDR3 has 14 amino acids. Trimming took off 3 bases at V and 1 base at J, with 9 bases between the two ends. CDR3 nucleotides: TGTGCCAGCAGCTTGACGAACCGCCAAGAGACCCAGTACTTC. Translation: CASSLTNRQETQYF.

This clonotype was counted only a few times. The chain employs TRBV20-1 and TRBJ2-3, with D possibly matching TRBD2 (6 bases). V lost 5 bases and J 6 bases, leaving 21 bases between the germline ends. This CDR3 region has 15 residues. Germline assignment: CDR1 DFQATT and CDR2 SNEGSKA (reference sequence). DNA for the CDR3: TGCAGTGCTTCACCCCGGGGGACCCTCTGGGATACGCAGTATTTT. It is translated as CSASPRGTLWDTQYF.